These 10 T cell receptor beta chains came from one sample sequenced in a study of cytomegalovirus exposure and HLA in healthy donors. Use of 60 Vbeta and 13 Jbeta primers characterized the PCR. Clones were read by immunoSEQ multiplex PCR, and TCRdb kept only the in-frame ones, dropping some. The listing records 90,000 to 120,000 clones. Input material: PBMCs. These receptors came from a man aged 50 to 60 in good health and CMV-seronegative.

The chain links TRBV5-4 to TRBJ2-4; D may be TRBD1 (5 bases). The V and J ends lost 3 bases and 2 bases respectively, with 9 bases between them. This CDR3 has 14 residues. Germline lookup yields CDR1 SGHNT and CDR2 YYREEE (reference sequence). This chain's CDR3 is CASSSDSTKNIQYF. CDR3 sequence (DNA): TGTGCCAGCAGCTCAGACAGCACCAAAAACATTCAGTACTTC.

This chain joins TRBV7-8 and TRBJ2-1; 9 bases are shared with TRBD2. J was trimmed by 7 bases and V by 5 bases; bases with no gene match: 21. Germline loops: CDR1 SGHVS, CDR2 FQNEAQ. This CDR3 contains 19 residues. The DNA for the CDR3 is TGTGCCAGCAGCGCATACCTCGGGGGTAGCGGGAGTTTCCATAATGAGCAGTTCTTC. Translated: CASSAYLGGSGSFHNEQFF.

J is TRBJ2-7 and V is TRBV4-1, with 7 bases identical to TRBD1. The CDR3 is 14 amino acids. Trimming removed 4 bases from V and 9 bases from J; junction bases left unmatched: 12. The germline CDR1 and CDR2 sequences are MGHRA and YSYEKL. CDR3 DNA sequence: TGCGCCAGCAGCCCCCGGGACAGTGAAATTTCGCAGTACTTC. Amino acids: CASSPRDSEISQYF.

J is TRBJ1-2 and V is TRBV9, with 7 bases matching TRBD1. V shed 0 bases, J shed 2 bases, and the junction held 4 bases outside the gene matches. Germline V gene data show CDR1 as SGDLS and CDR2 as YYNGEE. There are 15 residues in the CDR3. As DNA, the CDR3 is TGTGCCAGCAGCGTAGAGGGACAGCGAAACTATGGCTACACCTTC. Protein: CASSVEGQRNYGYTF. The variable domain in full, completed from reference TRBV9 and TRBJ1-2, reads DSGVTQTPKHLITATGQRVTLRCSPRSGDLSVYWYQQSLDQGLQFLIQYYNGEERAKGNILERFSAQQFPDLHSELNLSSLELGDSALYFCASSVEGQRNYGYTFGSGTRLTVV.

This rearrangement joins TRBV19 to TRBJ2-7; the D gene is possibly TRBD2 (6 bases). Germline lookup yields CDR1 LNHDA and CDR2 SQIVND (reference sequence). The V and J ends lost 3 bases and 4 bases respectively, with 13 bases between them. The CDR3 length is 14 residues. The CDR3 is CASSIAGLPYEQYF. CDR3 nucleotide sequence: TGTGCCAGTAGTATCGCTGGACTACCATACGAGCAGTACTTC.

This chain uses TRBV5-5 with TRBJ2-3; maybe TRBD2 (5 bases). Germline CDR1 and CDR2: SGHKS and YYEKEE (reference sequence). The CDR3 contains 13 residues. Trimming pared 4 bases from V and 7 bases from J, leaving 13 bases between. DNA for the CDR3: TGTGCCAGCAGCCTATGGACCGGGAATACGCAGTATTTT. It is translated as CASSLWTGNTQYF. The full variable domain, with the rest looked up from reference TRBV5-5 and TRBJ2-3, is DAGVTQSPTHLIKTRGQQVTLRCSPISGHKSVSWYQQVLGQGPQFIFQYYEKEERGRGNFPDRFSARQFPNYSSELNVNALLLGDSALYLCASSLWTGNTQYFGPGTRLTVL.

V is TRBV6-5 and J is TRBJ1-5; 9 nucleotides match TRBD1. CDR1 and CDR2 from the germline V gene are MNHEY and SVGAGI. This CDR3 region has 16 residues. Germline trimming cut 0 bases from V and 5 bases from J; bases unmatched to any gene: 5. For the CDR3, the DNA is TGTGCCAGCAGTTACTCCACAGGGGGCGCGTATCAGCCCCAGCATTTT. Its translation: CASSYSTGGAYQPQHF.

V is TRBV10-2 and J is TRBJ1-6, with D perhaps TRBD1 (5 bases). The CDR3 totals 15 residues. V was cut by 2 bases and J by 7 bases, with 12 bases left in between. The germline V gene encodes CDR1 WSHSY and CDR2 SAAADI. The CDR3 loop reads CASSEARSGNSPLHF. The CDR3, as DNA: TGCGCCAGCAGTGAGGCAAGGTCAGGGAATTCACCCCTCCACTTT.

The rearrangement links TRBV4-3 to TRBJ2-3; 8 nucleotides line up with TRBD2. Looked up from germline, CDR1 is LGHNA and CDR2 is YSLEER. Losses at the gene ends were 3 bases for V and 1 base for J; bases not matched to a gene: 3. This CDR3 has 15 residues. CDR3 residues: CASSHRGGGTDTQYF. The CDR3 DNA reads TGCGCCAGCAGCCACCGGGGGGGTGGCACAGATACGCAGTATTTT.

V and J are TRBV6-5 and TRBJ1-2; 7 bases are shared with TRBD1. The CDR3 covers 15 residues. The germline CDR1 and CDR2 sequences are MNHEY and SVGAGI. The J segment lost 7 bases and the V segment lost 0 bases, leaving 8 bases of the junction unmatched. CDR3 loop: CASSYSRQGNSGYTF. DNA of the CDR3: TGTGCCAGCAGTTACTCGAGACAGGGAAATTCTGGCTACACCTTC.